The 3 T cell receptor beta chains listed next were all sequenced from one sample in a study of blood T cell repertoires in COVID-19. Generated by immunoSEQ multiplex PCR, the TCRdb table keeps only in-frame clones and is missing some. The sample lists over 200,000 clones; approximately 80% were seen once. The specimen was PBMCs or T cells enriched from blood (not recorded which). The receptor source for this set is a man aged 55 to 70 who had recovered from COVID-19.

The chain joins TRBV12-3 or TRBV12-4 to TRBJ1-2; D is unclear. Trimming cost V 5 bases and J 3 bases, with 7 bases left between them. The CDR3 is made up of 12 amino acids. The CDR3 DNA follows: TGTGCCAGCAGTATCGGAGACTATGGCTACACCTTC. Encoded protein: CASSIGDYGYTF.

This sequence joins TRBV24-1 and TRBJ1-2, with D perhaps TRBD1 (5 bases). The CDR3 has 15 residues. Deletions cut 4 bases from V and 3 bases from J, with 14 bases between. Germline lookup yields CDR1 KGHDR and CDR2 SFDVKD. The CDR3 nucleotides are TGTGCCACCAGTGACCGGCGGGGGGACGACTATGGCTACACCTTC. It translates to CATSDRRGDDYGYTF.

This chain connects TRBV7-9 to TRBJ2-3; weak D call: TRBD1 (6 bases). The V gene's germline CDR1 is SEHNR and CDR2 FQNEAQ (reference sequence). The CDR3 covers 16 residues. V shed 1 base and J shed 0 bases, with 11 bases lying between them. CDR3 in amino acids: CASSLGVQGSTDTQYF. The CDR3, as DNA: TGTGCCAGCAGCTTAGGGGTGCAGGGGAGCACAGATACGCAGTATTTT.